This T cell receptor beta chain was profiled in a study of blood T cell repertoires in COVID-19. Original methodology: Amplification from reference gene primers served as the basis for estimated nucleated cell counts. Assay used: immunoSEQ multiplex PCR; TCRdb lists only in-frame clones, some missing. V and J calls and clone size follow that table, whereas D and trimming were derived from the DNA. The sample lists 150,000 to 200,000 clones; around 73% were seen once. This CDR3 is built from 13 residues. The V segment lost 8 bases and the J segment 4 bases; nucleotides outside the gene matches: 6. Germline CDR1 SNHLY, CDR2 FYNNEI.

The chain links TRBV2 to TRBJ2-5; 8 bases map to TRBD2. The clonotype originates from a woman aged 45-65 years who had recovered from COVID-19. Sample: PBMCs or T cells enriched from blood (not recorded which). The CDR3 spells CASRLAFLETQYF. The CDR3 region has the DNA TGTGCCAGCCGACTAGCGTTCCTAGAGACCCAGTACTTC.